One and the same sample provided the 24 T cell receptor beta chains below, sequenced in a study of blood T cell repertoires in COVID-19. Measured with immunoSEQ multiplex PCR; TCRdb has only the in-frame clones, and not every one. The repertoire holds about 480,000 clones, nearly 90% seen once, with under 2.5% in the top ten. Material: PBMCs or T cells enriched from blood (not recorded which). The source of these receptors is a woman between 18 and 29 years old with acute COVID-19.

V usage is TRBV29-1 and J usage is TRBJ1-5; D gene unclear. In germline, CDR1 is SQVTM, CDR2 ANQGSEA. Trimming cost V 5 bases and J 2 bases, with 10 bases left between them. The CDR3 sequence is 13 residues long. CDR3 coding DNA: TGCAGCGTTCGCCTCCCAGGCAATCAGCCCCAGCATTTT. Translating gives CSVRLPGNQPQHF.

The chain links TRBV3-1 (or the pseudogene TRBV3-2) to TRBJ2-2; D is unclear. CDR3 length equals 17 residues. Germline V gene lookup returns CDR1 LGHDT and CDR2 YNNKEL (reference sequence). The V and J ends lost 1 base and 1 base respectively, with 13 bases between them. The CDR3 here is CASSQGRSEQNTGELFF. DNA for the CDR3: TGTGCCAGCAGCCAAGGACGGAGCGAGCAGAACACCGGGGAGCTGTTTTTT.

The chain combines TRBV2 with TRBJ2-3; tentative D call: TRBD2 (6 bases). The CDR3 sequence is 15 residues long. CDR1 and CDR2 from the germline V gene are SNHLY and FYNNEI. The V end lost 4 bases, the J end lost 0 bases, and 11 bases lay between the germline ends. CDR3 protein: CASSGVGTSTDTQYF. In nucleotides, the CDR3 is TGTGCCAGCAGTGGGGTTGGGACTAGCACAGATACGCAGTATTTT.

The chain uses TRBV21-1 and TRBJ1-1; the DNA was not used to check the table's D call, TRBD1. TRBV21-1 is a listed pseudogene. The CDR3 runs to 16 residues. The CDR3 loop is CASSIPGQGMNTEAFF. DNA of the CDR3: TGTGCCAGCAGCATCCCGGGACAGGGGATGAACACTGAAGCTTTCTTT.

The chain couples TRBV7-9 to TRBJ1-3; a weak D match, TRBD1 (6 bases). Germline assignment: CDR1 SEHNR and CDR2 FQNEAQ (reference sequence). This CDR3 comprises 14 residues. V lost 4 bases and J 1 base, leaving 8 bases between the germline ends. The CDR3 loop is CASSWDISGNTIYF. The CDR3 DNA follows: TGTGCCAGCAGCTGGGACATTTCTGGAAACACCATATATTTT.

This rearrangement joins TRBV4-2 to TRBJ1-1, with TRBD1 matching over 7 bases. The CDR3 totals 13 residues. Germline CDR1 reads LGHNA; CDR2 reads YNFKEQ. The trim removed 1 base at V and 8 bases at J, leaving 4 bases unmatched. CDR3 sequence: CASSQGDREEAFF. The CDR3 nucleotides read TGTGCCAGCAGCCAAGGGGACAGAGAGGAAGCTTTCTTT.

The chain couples TRBV30 to TRBJ2-1; 9 positions match TRBD2. J gave up 10 bases and V 8 bases, and 15 bases lay outside the gene matches. This CDR3 is 14 amino acids long. Looked up from germline, CDR1 is GTSNPN and CDR2 is SVGIG (reference sequence). CDR3 region: CARSASGNMGEQFF. CDR3 nucleotide sequence: TGTGCCCGCTCTGCTAGCGGGAACATGGGGGAGCAGTTCTTC.

J is TRBJ1-1 and V is TRBV19; tentative D call: TRBD1 (6 bases). The CDR3 is 15 amino acids. The ends were cut back, 3 bases at V and 4 bases at J, with 15 bases in the middle. Per the germline V gene, CDR1 is LNHDA and CDR2 is SQIVND (reference sequence). CDR3 nucleotides: TGTGCCAGTAGTATGGGCAGGGGCCTCGTCACTGAAGCTTTCTTT. Its protein product is CASSMGRGLVTEAFF.

The gene calls are TRBV7-9 and TRBJ1-1; 10 bases match TRBD1. The CDR3 contains 17 residues. V lost 4 bases to trimming and J lost 0 bases; unmatched junction nucleotides: 8. CDR1 is SEHNR and CDR2 is FQNEAQ in the germline V gene (reference sequence). The CDR3 sequence is CASSWRQGQGVNTEAFF. CDR3 bases: TGTGCCAGCAGCTGGCGCCAAGGACAGGGGGTGAACACTGAAGCTTTCTTT.

The V and J genes are TRBV5-1 and TRBJ2-3; D unclear. V was cut by 1 base and J by 4 bases, with 13 bases left in between. This CDR3 has 15 residues. Germline V CDR1 and CDR2: SGHRS, YFSETQ. CDR3 amino acids: CASSLMGSLADTQYF. In DNA, the CDR3 is TGCGCCAGCAGCTTGATGGGTAGCTTGGCAGATACGCAGTATTTT.

The chain uses TRBV4-3 and TRBJ2-5; TRBD1 might be the D (6 bases). Trimming took 4 bases from V and 2 from J, leaving 8 bases between them. The CDR3 is 13 amino acids. Germline-derived CDR1 and CDR2 are LGHNA and YSLEER. The CDR3 is CASSRRGQETQYF. In DNA form, the CDR3 reads TGCGCCAGCAGCCGCAGGGGACAAGAGACCCAGTACTTC.

The V and J genes are TRBV5-4 and TRBJ1-1, with D perhaps matching TRBD1 (6 bases). Trimming removed 0 bases from V and 1 base from J, with 7 bases in between. Germline assignment: CDR1 SGHNT and CDR2 YYREEE (reference sequence). The CDR3 has 14 amino acids. The CDR3 bases are TGTGCCAGCAGCTTGGGAGGGGGGAACACTGAAGCTTTCTTT. It yields the protein CASSLGGGNTEAFF.

This clone was detected a few times. The chain links TRBV7-2 to TRBJ2-7, with TRBD1 identical over 7 bases. With V trimmed by 1 base and J by 4 bases, 4 bases remained unmatched. CDR3 length equals 14 residues. In germline, CDR1 is SGHTA, CDR2 FQGNSA. CDR3 in amino acids: CASSLDRDRYEQYF. The CDR3 coding sequence is TGTGCCAGCAGCTTAGACCGGGACAGATACGAGCAGTACTTC.

The chain couples TRBV11-2 to TRBJ1-6, with D perhaps matching TRBD1 (6 bases). Germline V gives CDR1 SGHAT, CDR2 FQNNGV. The length of the CDR3 is 15 residues. Between the trimmed V and J ends, which lost 3 bases and 4 bases, there was a span of 10 bases. CDR3: CASSFETGYNSPLHF. As DNA, the CDR3 is TGTGCCAGCAGCTTTGAGACAGGATATAATTCACCCCTCCACTTT.

This clone showed up just a few times. The chain is built from TRBV10-3 and TRBJ1-1; 7 positions agree with TRBD1. This CDR3 has 14 amino acids. Looked up from germline, CDR1 is ENHRY and CDR2 is SYGVKD. The junction had 5 bases not matched to a gene; V was cut back by 4 bases and J by 3 bases. The CDR3 DNA is TGTGCCATCAGTGTAAAGGGGGCGGACACTGAAGCTTTCTTT. This codes for CAISVKGADTEAFF.

The chain combines TRBV5-6 with TRBJ2-3; D possibly corresponds to TRBD2 (6 bases). V lost 4 bases, J lost 3 bases, and 12 bases lay in between. The germline V gene has CDR1 SGHDT and CDR2 YYEEEE. The CDR3 is 14 amino acids. CDR3 sequence reads: CASSAGLWTDTQYF. The CDR3 DNA follows: TGTGCCAGCAGCGCGGGACTGTGGACAGATACGCAGTATTTT.

The chain joins TRBV4-1 to TRBJ1-4; D gene unclear. This CDR3 region has 16 residues. Germline V gene lookup returns CDR1 MGHRA and CDR2 YSYEKL. Between the trimmed V and J ends, which lost 4 bases and 0 bases, there was a span of 12 bases. In DNA form, the CDR3 reads TGCGCCAGCAGCCCCCGAACGGGATCAACTAATGAAAAACTGTTTTTT. It translates to CASSPRTGSTNEKLFF.

The chain recombines TRBV29-1 with TRBJ1-1; 8 bases map to TRBD1. CDR3 length: 14 residues. The ends lost 7 bases at V and 5 bases at J; junction bases unmatched: 12. The germline V gene encodes CDR1 SQVTM and CDR2 ANQGSEA. The CDR3 region has the DNA TGCAGCGCCTCATACAGGGGGGATGGGACTGAAGCTTTCTTT. Its protein product is CSASYRGDGTEAFF.

This chain links TRBV24-1 with TRBJ2-1; 11 bases map to TRBD2. Germline loops: CDR1 KGHDR, CDR2 SFDVKD. The CDR3 covers 17 residues. The V and J ends lost 4 bases and 4 bases, in that order; junction bases with no gene match: 8. As DNA, the CDR3 is TGTGCCACCAGTGACCCGATTACTAGCGGGAGTTACAATGAGCAGTTCTTC. Translated, it gives CATSDPITSGSYNEQFF.

V usage is TRBV3-1 (or the pseudogene TRBV3-2) and J usage is TRBJ2-4; 11 bases align to TRBD2. Trimming removed 5 bases from V and 2 bases from J; junction bases left unmatched: 5. The CDR3 length is 16 residues. Germline CDR1 LGHDT, CDR2 YNNKEL (reference sequence). The CDR3 reads CASSFLAGGTKNIQYF. The CDR3 DNA sequence: TGTGCCAGCAGCTTTCTAGCGGGGGGAACCAAAAACATTCAGTACTTC.

The chain has TRBV18 and TRBJ2-5, with 7 bases that match TRBD2. Trimming at V came to 6 bases and at J to 3 bases, leaving 7 bases not matched to a gene. The CDR3 runs to 14 residues. Germline V gives CDR1 KGHSH, CDR2 LQKENI. The CDR3 region has the DNA TGTGCCAGCTCGCCTCGGACTAGAGAAGAGACCCAGTACTTC. This codes for CASSPRTREETQYF.

This sequence joins TRBV3-1 (or the pseudogene TRBV3-2) and TRBJ2-2, with 8 nucleotides matching TRBD2. After removal of 3 bases from V and 1 base from J, the junction contained 16 bases not matched to a gene. This CDR3 spans 20 amino acids. Germline V lookup: CDR1 LGHDT, CDR2 YNNKEL (reference sequence). CDR3 amino acids: CASSHRQTSAGWGNTGELFF. CDR3 bases: TGTGCCAGCAGCCACCGACAGACTAGCGCGGGATGGGGGAACACCGGGGAGCTGTTTTTT.

The chain joins TRBV2 to TRBJ2-7; the D gene is possibly TRBD2 (6 bases). V was pared by 5 bases and J by 3 bases, with 8 bases between. Per germline, CDR1 SNHLY and CDR2 FYNNEI. The CDR3 is 12 residues long. Written as DNA, the CDR3 is TGTGCCAGCAGTCAGGACTACTACGAGCAGTACTTC. Its translation is CASSQDYYEQYF.

This clone appeared a single time. The chain is built from TRBV6-5 and TRBJ1-1; 8 bases align to TRBD1. The length of the CDR3 is 15 residues. Trimming at V came to 6 bases and at J to 2 bases, leaving 8 bases not matched to a gene. Germline-derived CDR1 and CDR2 are MNHEY and SVGAGI. CDR3 bases: TGTGCCAGCAGAAGGGACAGGTCTTTTAACACTGAAGCTTTCTTT. It is translated as CASRRDRSFNTEAFF.